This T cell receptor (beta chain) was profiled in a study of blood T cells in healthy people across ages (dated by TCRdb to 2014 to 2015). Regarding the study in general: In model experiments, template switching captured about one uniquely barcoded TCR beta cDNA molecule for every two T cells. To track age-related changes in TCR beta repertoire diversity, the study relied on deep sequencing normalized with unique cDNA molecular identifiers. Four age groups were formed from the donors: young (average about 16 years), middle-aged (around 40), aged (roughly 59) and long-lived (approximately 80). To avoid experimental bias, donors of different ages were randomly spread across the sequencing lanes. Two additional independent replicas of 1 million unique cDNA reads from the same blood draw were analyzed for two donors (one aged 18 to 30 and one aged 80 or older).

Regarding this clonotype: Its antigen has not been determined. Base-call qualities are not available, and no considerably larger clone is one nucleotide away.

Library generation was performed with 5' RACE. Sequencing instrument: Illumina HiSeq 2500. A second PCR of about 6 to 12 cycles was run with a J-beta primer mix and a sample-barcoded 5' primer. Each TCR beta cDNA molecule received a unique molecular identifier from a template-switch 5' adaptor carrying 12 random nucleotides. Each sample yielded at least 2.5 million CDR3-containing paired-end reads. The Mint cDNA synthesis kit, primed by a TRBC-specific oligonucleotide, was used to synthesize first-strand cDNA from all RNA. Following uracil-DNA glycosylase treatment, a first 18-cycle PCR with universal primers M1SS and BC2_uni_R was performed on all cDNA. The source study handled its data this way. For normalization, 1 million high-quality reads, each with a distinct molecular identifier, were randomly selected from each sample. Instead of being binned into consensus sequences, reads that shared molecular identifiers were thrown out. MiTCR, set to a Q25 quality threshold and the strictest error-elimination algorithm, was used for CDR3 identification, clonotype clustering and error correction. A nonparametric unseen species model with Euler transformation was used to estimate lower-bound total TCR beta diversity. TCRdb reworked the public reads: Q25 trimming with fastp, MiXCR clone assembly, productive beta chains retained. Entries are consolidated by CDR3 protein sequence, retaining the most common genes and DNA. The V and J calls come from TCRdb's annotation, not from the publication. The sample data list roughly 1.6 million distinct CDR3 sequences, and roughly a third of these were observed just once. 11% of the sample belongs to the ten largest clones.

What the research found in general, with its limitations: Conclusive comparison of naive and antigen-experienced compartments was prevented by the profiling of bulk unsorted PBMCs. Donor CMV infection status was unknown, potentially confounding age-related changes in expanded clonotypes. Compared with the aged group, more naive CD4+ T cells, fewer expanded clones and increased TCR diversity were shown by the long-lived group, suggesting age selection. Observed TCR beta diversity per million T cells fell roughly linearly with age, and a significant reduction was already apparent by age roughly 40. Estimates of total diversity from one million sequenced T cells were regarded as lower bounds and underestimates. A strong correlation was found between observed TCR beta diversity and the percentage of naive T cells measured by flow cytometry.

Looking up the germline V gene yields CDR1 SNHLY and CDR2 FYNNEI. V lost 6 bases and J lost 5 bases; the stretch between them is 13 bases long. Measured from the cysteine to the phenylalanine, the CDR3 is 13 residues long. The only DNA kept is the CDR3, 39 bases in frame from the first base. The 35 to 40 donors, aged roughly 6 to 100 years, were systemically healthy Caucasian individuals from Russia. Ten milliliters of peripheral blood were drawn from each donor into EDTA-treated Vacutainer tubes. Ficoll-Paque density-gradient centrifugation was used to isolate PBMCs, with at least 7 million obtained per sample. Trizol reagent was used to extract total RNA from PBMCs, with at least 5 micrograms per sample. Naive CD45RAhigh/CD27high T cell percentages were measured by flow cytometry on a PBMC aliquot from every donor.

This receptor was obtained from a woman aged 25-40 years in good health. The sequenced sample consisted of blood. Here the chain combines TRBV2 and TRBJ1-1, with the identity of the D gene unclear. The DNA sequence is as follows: TGTGCCAGCAGCCCCCCGGGGTTGACTGAAGCTTTCTTT. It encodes CASSPPGLTEAFF.